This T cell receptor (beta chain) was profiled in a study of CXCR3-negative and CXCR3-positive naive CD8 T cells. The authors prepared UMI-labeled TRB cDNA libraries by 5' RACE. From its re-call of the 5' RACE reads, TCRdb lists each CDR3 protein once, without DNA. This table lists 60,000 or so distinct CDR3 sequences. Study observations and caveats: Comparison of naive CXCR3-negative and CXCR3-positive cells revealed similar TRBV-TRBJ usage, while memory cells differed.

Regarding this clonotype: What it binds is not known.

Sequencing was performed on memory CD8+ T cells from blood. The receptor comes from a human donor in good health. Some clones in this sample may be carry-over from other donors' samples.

CDR3 sequence: CASSPPLGDEQYF. This chain uses TRBV12-3 or TRBV12-4 with TRBJ2-7; TCRdb proposes TRBD1, but this gene call is untestable without DNA. The length of the CDR3 is 13 residues.